The 30 T cell receptor beta chains in this list originate from one sample, sequenced in a study of T cell responses to AZD1222 COVID-19 vaccine. The repertoire was sequenced with immunoSEQ multiplex PCR; TCRdb's copy has only in-frame clones and lacks some. The sample shows 150,000 to 200,000 clones, over 85% of them seen only once. The starting material was peripheral blood, obtained on day 0 of AZD1222 vaccination. Receptor source: an adult in good health.

The chain combines TRBV6-5 with TRBJ1-1; 7 nucleotides align to TRBD1. The CDR3 covers 15 residues. CDR1 MNHEY and CDR2 SVGAGI come from the germline V gene. Germline trimming cut 2 bases from V and 4 bases from J; bases unmatched to any gene: 7. The CDR3 DNA follows: TGTGCCAGCAGTTACGGGATAACAGGGGCCACTGAAGCTTTCTTT. Amino acid sequence: CASSYGITGATEAFF.

This chain connects TRBV18 to TRBJ1-5; D unclear. Trimming stripped 1 base from V and 3 bases from J, with 13 bases between. This CDR3 is built from 16 residues. CDR1 is KGHSH, CDR2 LQKENI, per germline. The CDR3 reads CASSPLTSSINQPQHF. The CDR3 region has the DNA TGTGCCAGCTCACCACTAACCAGTTCCATCAATCAGCCCCAGCATTTT.

This chain joins TRBV18 and TRBJ2-7; TRBD2 matches at 8 bases. Germline CDR1 KGHSH, CDR2 LQKENI. With V trimmed by 3 bases and J by 2 bases, 9 bases remained unmatched. The CDR3 length is 16 residues. The CDR3 spells CASSPRVGLGAYEQYF. Written as DNA, the CDR3 is TGTGCCAGCTCACCTCGGGTGGGACTAGGGGCCTACGAGCAGTACTTC.

The rearrangement joins TRBV10-3 to TRBJ1-2; D is perhaps TRBD1 (6 bases). CDR3 size: 13 residues. Germline V gene sequence: CDR1 ENHRY, CDR2 SYGVKD. The V and J ends lost 3 bases and 6 bases respectively, with 11 bases between them. For the CDR3, the DNA is TGTGCCATCAGTGAAGGGGGAGCCCATGGCTACACCTTC. It yields the protein CAISEGGAHGYTF.

The V call is TRBV6-5, the J call TRBJ2-7; 9 nucleotides match TRBD1. This CDR3 spans 14 amino acids. The V segment lost 7 bases and the J segment 6 bases; nucleotides outside the gene matches: 10. In germline, CDR1 is MNHEY, CDR2 SVGAGI. The CDR3 protein is CASKPGQGGVEQYF. CDR3 DNA: TGTGCCAGCAAGCCGGGACAGGGAGGGGTCGAGCAGTACTTC.

The rearrangement links TRBV19 to TRBJ1-5; D not certain. V was cut by 3 bases and J by 0 bases, with 6 bases left in between. Germline CDR1 and CDR2: LNHDA and SQIVND (reference sequence). There are 14 residues in the CDR3. CDR3 sequence (DNA): TGTGCCAGTAGTATGAGGGTTAGCAATCAGCCCCAGCATTTT. The encoded protein is CASSMRVSNQPQHF.

This clone was detected only a few times. The chain recombines TRBV5-5 with TRBJ1-2, with D unresolved. Looked up from germline, CDR1 is SGHKS and CDR2 is YYEKEE (reference sequence). V lost 6 bases, J lost 2 bases, and 17 bases lay in between. CDR3 length: 15 amino acids. CDR3 protein: CASTEGTANNYGYTF. The CDR3 DNA follows: TGTGCCAGCACTGAGGGAACAGCTAACAACTATGGCTACACCTTC.

V is TRBV2 and J is TRBJ1-1, with a tentative D call TRBD1 (5 bases). Looked up from germline, CDR1 is SNHLY and CDR2 is FYNNEI. This CDR3 region has 15 residues. With 5 bases removed from V and 4 bases from J, the gap between germline ends came to 17 bases. The CDR3 here is CASSSGAVVGTEAFF. CDR3 DNA: TGTGCCAGCAGTAGTGGGGCAGTAGTTGGCACTGAAGCTTTCTTT.

The chain carries TRBV9 and TRBJ2-1; D possibly corresponds to TRBD2 (10 bases). The CDR3 consists of 18 residues. V shed 0 bases and J shed 8 bases, with 24 bases lying between them. Germline V gives CDR1 SGDLS, CDR2 YYNGEE. The DNA of the CDR3 is TGTGCCAGCAGCGTAGATAGGGACAGGGAGCGGGAGGGCTATGAGCAGTTCTTC. It translates to CASSVDRDREREGYEQFF.

The gene calls are TRBV7-2 and TRBJ2-1; 7 nucleotides agree with TRBD2. The germline gives CDR1 SGHTA, CDR2 FQGNSA. There are 16 residues in the CDR3. With 1 base clipped from V and 0 bases from J, the junction kept 3 bases outside the gene matches. The CDR3 spells CASSLDREVSYNEQFF. For the CDR3, the DNA is TGTGCCAGCAGCTTAGACCGGGAGGTCTCCTACAATGAGCAGTTCTTC.

This clone was observed a single time. The gene calls are TRBV4-2 and TRBJ2-3, with 12 bases fitting TRBD2. V dropped 1 base and J dropped 4; count of bases not matched to a gene: 12. Per germline, CDR1 LGHNA and CDR2 YNFKEQ. The CDR3 is made up of 19 amino acids. CDR3 coding DNA: TGTGCCAGCAGCCAAGGGCTTCGGGCTAGCGGGAGGGCCCCAGATACGCAGTATTTT. This gives the protein CASSQGLRASGRAPDTQYF.

This chain connects TRBV7-9 to TRBJ1-1; 7 positions match TRBD1. With V trimmed by 4 bases and J by 4 bases, 9 bases remained unmatched. The CDR3 has 15 amino acids. Germline V gene data show CDR1 as SEHNR and CDR2 as FQNEAQ (reference sequence). The CDR3 is CASSSRQGLSTEAFF. The CDR3 DNA sequence: TGTGCCAGCAGCTCGAGACAGGGTTTGAGCACTGAAGCTTTCTTT.

The CDR3 nucleotides read TGTGCCAGCAGCCCTGGCGGGGGAGAAGGCTACGAGCAGTACTTC. The encoded protein is CASSPGGGEGYEQYF. The genes are TRBV11-2 and TRBJ2-7, with 7 bases aligning to TRBD2. The CDR3 has 15 amino acids. V lost 5 bases, J lost 3 bases, and 10 bases stayed unmatched. Germline values: CDR1 SGHAT, CDR2 FQNNGV.

The table lists this clone with a few counts. This chain connects TRBV15 to TRBJ2-7, with 9 bases that match TRBD1. CDR1 LNHNV and CDR2 YYDKDF come from the germline V gene (reference sequence). This CDR3 contains 15 residues. The V gene end was trimmed by 0 bases and the J gene end by 5 bases; junction bases not matched to a gene: 5. The chain's CDR3 is CATSRDRGQGHEQYF. The CDR3 DNA reads as TGTGCCACCAGCAGAGATAGGGGACAGGGCCACGAGCAGTACTTC. Full variable domain (missing parts from reference TRBV15 and TRBJ2-7): DAMVIQNPRYQVTQFGKPVTLSCSQTLNHNVMYWYQQKSSQAPKLLFHYYDKDFNNEADTPDNFQSRRPNTSFCFLDIRSPGLGDTAMYLCATSRDRGQGHEQYFGPGTRLTVT.

The gene calls are TRBV29-1 and TRBJ1-5; 8 bases line up with TRBD1. The CDR3 has 13 residues. J was trimmed by 5 bases and V by 7 bases; bases with no gene match: 7. Germline CDR1 reads SQVTM; CDR2 reads ANQGSEA. For the CDR3, the DNA is TGCAGCGCCAGGACAGGGCGGGATCAGCCCCAGCATTTT. Its translation is CSARTGRDQPQHF.

The rearrangement uses TRBV19 and TRBJ1-4; the D gene is possibly TRBD1 (5 bases). The germline V and J ends were trimmed by 1 base and 8 bases, with 14 bases remaining between them. CDR1 and CDR2 (germline): LNHDA, SQIVND (reference sequence). CDR3 length equals 15 residues. The CDR3: CASSIVKGSREKLFF. The CDR3 region has the DNA TGTGCCAGTAGTATAGTAAAGGGGTCGCGCGAAAAACTGTTTTTT.

The chain joins TRBV19 to TRBJ1-6; tentative D call: TRBD1 (6 bases). This CDR3 has 16 residues. The germline V gene encodes CDR1 LNHDA and CDR2 SQIVND (reference sequence). Trimming pared 6 bases from V and 5 bases from J, leaving 17 bases between. The CDR3 is CASSWTVMTDNSPLHF. In nucleotides, the CDR3 is TGTGCCAGTAGCTGGACAGTTATGACCGATAATTCACCCCTCCACTTT.

This clone was recorded only once. The chain joins TRBV4-1 to TRBJ2-7, with 11 bases lining up with TRBD2. V lost 3 bases, J lost 2 bases, and 6 bases stayed unmatched. Per germline, CDR1 MGHRA and CDR2 YSYEKL. This CDR3 comprises 16 residues. The CDR3 region is CASSQDLAGGPYEQYF. The CDR3 DNA follows: TGCGCCAGCAGCCAGGACCTAGCGGGAGGCCCCTACGAGCAGTACTTC.

The chain has TRBV30 and TRBJ1-6; a possible D gene is TRBD1 (6 bases). The CDR3 runs to 12 residues. Per germline, CDR1 GTSNPN and CDR2 SVGIG (reference sequence). Trimming shortened V by 4 bases and J by 9 bases, and 10 bases separated the two germline ends. The CDR3 DNA reads as TGTGCCTGGAACAGGGACGGTTCACCCCTCCACTTT. Its protein product is CAWNRDGSPLHF.

V and J are TRBV7-9 and TRBJ1-2; weak D call: TRBD1 (6 bases). Trimming cost V 8 bases and J 6 bases, with 22 bases left between them. The V gene's germline CDR1 is SEHNR and CDR2 FQNEAQ (reference sequence). The CDR3 spans 15 residues. CDR3 DNA: TGTGCCAGCGAAGACCAGCAGGGGTTTTGGAATGGCTACACCTTC. It translates to CASEDQQGFWNGYTF. The variable domain in full, completed from reference TRBV7-9 and TRBJ1-2, reads DTGVSQNPRHKITKRGQNVTFRCDPISEHNRLYWYRQTLGQGPEFLTYFQNEAQLEKSRLLSDRFSAERPKGSFSTLEIQRTEQGDSAMYLCASEDQQGFWNGYTFGSGTRLTVV.

The genes are TRBV3-1 (or the pseudogene TRBV3-2) and TRBJ2-1; TRBD2 matches 11 bases. The CDR3 totals 17 residues. Looked up from germline, CDR1 is LGHDT and CDR2 is YNNKEL (reference sequence). V shed 0 bases and J 2 bases; nucleotides not matched to a gene: 3. DNA of the CDR3: TGTGCCAGCAGCCAAGATCTAGCGGGAGGACCCTACAATGAGCAGTTCTTC. The encoded protein is CASSQDLAGGPYNEQFF.

The V gene is TRBV27, the J gene TRBJ1-1, with a weak D call TRBD1 (5 bases). With 6 bases removed from V and 3 bases from J, the gap between germline ends came to 11 bases. CDR1 and CDR2 from the germline V gene are MNHEY and SMNVEV (reference sequence). There are 13 residues in the CDR3. The CDR3 sequence: CASRLRVHTEAFF. The DNA for the CDR3 is TGTGCCAGCAGACTCAGGGTCCACACTGAAGCTTTCTTT.

The chain recombines TRBV28 with TRBJ1-6; 9 bases fit TRBD1. With 4 bases clipped from V and 9 bases from J, the junction kept 4 bases outside the gene matches. Germline V gene data show CDR1 as MDHEN and CDR2 as SYDVKM. The CDR3 totals 14 residues. As DNA, the CDR3 is TGTGCCAGCAGTTCACAGGGGGCAGGTTCACCCCTCCACTTT. This sequence encodes CASSSQGAGSPLHF.

This chain links TRBV7-2 with TRBJ1-1, with no clear D. The CDR3 loop spans 13 amino acids. Germline assignment: CDR1 SGHTA and CDR2 FQGNSA. Trimming left V 5 bases short and J 1 base short, with 8 bases between. DNA for the CDR3: TGTGCCAGCAGCCGGGAGTGGAACACTGAAGCTTTCTTT. Amino acid sequence: CASSREWNTEAFF. Filled out from reference TRBV7-2 and TRBJ1-1, the complete variable domain reads GAGVSQSPSNKVTEKGKDVELRCDPISGHTALYWYRQSLGQGLEFLIYFQGNSAPDKSGLPSDRFSAERTGGSVSTLTIQRTQQEDSAVYLCASSREWNTEAFFGQGTRLTVV.

The V gene is TRBV6-5, the J gene TRBJ2-2; D is uncertain. V shed 8 bases and J shed 3 bases, with 10 bases lying between them. The CDR3 consists of 13 residues. Germline CDR1 and CDR2: MNHEY and SVGAGI. As DNA, the CDR3 is TGTGCCAGCCGCGGACCTGACACCGGGGAGCTGTTTTTT. It yields the protein CASRGPDTGELFF.

The chain is built from TRBV28 and TRBJ2-7, with a weak D call TRBD2 (5 bases). CDR1 is MDHEN and CDR2 is SYDVKM in the germline V gene. The CDR3 spans 16 residues. V was clipped by 6 bases and J by 2 bases, with 20 bases between them. The DNA of the CDR3 is TGTGCCAGCAGCCTCCCAGCGGAACAGACACCCTACGAGCAGTACTTC. Its protein is CASSLPAEQTPYEQYF. Full variable domain (remainder filled in from reference TRBV28 and TRBJ2-7): DVKVTQSSRYLVKRTGEKVFLECVQDMDHENMFWYRQDPGLGLRLIYFSYDVKMKEKGDIPEGYSVSREKKERFSLILESASTNQTSMYLCASSLPAEQTPYEQYFGPGTRLTVT.

The chain has TRBV5-4 and TRBJ2-2; D possibly corresponds to TRBD2 (6 bases). Germline V gene sequence: CDR1 SGHNT, CDR2 YYREEE (reference sequence). The CDR3 spans 13 residues. V lost 4 bases, J lost 7 bases, and 11 bases lay in between. The CDR3 DNA sequence: TGTGCCAGCAGCCGCGGGGAGAGCGGGGAGCTGTTTTTT. This translates into CASSRGESGELFF.

J is TRBJ2-2 and V is TRBV2; D call uncertain. Germline lookup yields CDR1 SNHLY and CDR2 FYNNEI. The CDR3 length is 13 residues. V was clipped by 0 bases and J by 7 bases, with 6 bases between them. CDR3 loop: CASSEALLGELFF. CDR3 bases: TGTGCCAGCAGTGAAGCGCTTCTCGGGGAGCTGTTTTTT.

The gene calls are TRBV29-1 and TRBJ1-1; possibly TRBD1 for D (6 bases). The ends were cut back, 7 bases at V and 7 bases at J, with 16 bases in the middle. The CDR3 runs to 12 residues. Per the germline V gene, CDR1 is SQVTM and CDR2 is ANQGSEA. CDR3 residues: CSGRQAENEAFF. CDR3 in DNA: TGCAGCGGGAGACAGGCGGAGAATGAAGCTTTCTTT.

The V call is TRBV10-3, the J call TRBJ2-4; tentative D call: TRBD2 (5 bases). Per the germline V gene, CDR1 is ENHRY and CDR2 is SYGVKD. The CDR3 extends over 13 amino acids. With 2 bases removed from V and 7 bases from J, the gap between germline ends came to 9 bases. CDR3 nucleotide sequence: TGTGCCATCAGTGAGCGGACTGGGAACATTCAGTACTTC. Translating it yields CAISERTGNIQYF.